Detailed here is one TCR beta chain. The sample originates from a study of blood T cell repertoires in COVID-19. The CDR3 loop spans 13 amino acids. Germline values: CDR1 SEHNR, CDR2 FQNEAQ (reference sequence). V was pared by 1 base and J by 7 bases, with 1 base of the junction left unmatched. Membership in each cohort depended on participant-reported clinical history. How the authors handled the data: Estimation of nucleated cell counts relied on the amplification of reference gene primers. TCRdb's table, derived via immunoSEQ multiplex PCR, lists solely in-frame clones and lacks some. Clone size and the V and J calls come from that table; the DNA yielded D and trimming. Of some 240,000 clones listed, roughly four fifths are singletons.

The sequenced sample was PBMCs or T cells enriched from blood (not recorded which). The V call is TRBV7-9, the J call TRBJ1-1; 9 bases line up with TRBD1. The clonotype was recovered from a young man with acute COVID-19. The CDR3 loop is CASSLGQGGEAFF. The CDR3 DNA reads as TGTGCCAGCAGCTTAGGACAGGGGGGTGAAGCTTTCTTT.